This T cell receptor beta chain was documented in a study of shared clonotypes between healthy human individuals. Concerning this clone itself: No antigen is known for it.

Donors, without exception, were Caucasian adults residing in Nashville, Tennessee. The CDR3 covers 16 residues. The V gene's germline CDR1 is SEHNR and CDR2 FQNEAQ (reference sequence). Trimming took off 1 base at V and 4 bases at J, with 16 bases between the two ends. For every subset, genomic DNA was evenly distributed across several immunoSEQ plates. The method was immunoSEQ multiplex PCR; TCRdb's version includes in-frame clones alone and lacks a portion of them. The table shows approximately 640,000 clones, with 80% to 95% occurring only once. Findings of the study overall: Memory subsets generally showed smaller estimated richness than naive subsets did. Generation probabilities were higher for clonotypes shared across all four sorted-subset donors than for unshared ones.

The receptor was isolated from a man younger than 30 in good health. Some clones in this sample may be carry-over from other donors' samples. This sequence joins TRBV7-9 and TRBJ1-1; tentatively, D is TRBD1 (6 bases). The sequenced sample consisted of memory CD8+ T cells from PBMCs. Indicated subset: CD45RO+ cells pooled with CCR7-negative TemRA cells. CDR3 amino acids: CASSLDSRGASTEAFF. In DNA, the CDR3 is TGTGCCAGCAGCTTAGATTCCAGGGGCGCTAGCACTGAAGCTTTCTTT.